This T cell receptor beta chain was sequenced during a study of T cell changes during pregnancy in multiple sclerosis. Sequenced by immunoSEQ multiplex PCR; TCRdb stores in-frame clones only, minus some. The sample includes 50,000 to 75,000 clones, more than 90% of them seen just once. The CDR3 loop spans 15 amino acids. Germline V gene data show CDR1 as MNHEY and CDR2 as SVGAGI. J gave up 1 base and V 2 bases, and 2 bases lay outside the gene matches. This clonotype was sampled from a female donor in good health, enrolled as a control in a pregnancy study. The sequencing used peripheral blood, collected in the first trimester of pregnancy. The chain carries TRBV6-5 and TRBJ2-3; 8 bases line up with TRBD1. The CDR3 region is CASSYRGQGTDTQYF. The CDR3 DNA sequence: TGTGCCAGCAGTTACAGGGGACAGGGCACAGATACGCAGTATTTT.